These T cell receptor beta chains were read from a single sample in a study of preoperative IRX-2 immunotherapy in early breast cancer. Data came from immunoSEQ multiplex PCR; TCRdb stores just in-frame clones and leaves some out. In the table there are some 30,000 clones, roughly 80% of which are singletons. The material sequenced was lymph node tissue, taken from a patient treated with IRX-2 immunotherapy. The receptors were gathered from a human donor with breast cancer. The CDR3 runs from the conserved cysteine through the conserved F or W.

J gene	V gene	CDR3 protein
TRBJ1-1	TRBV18	CASSPPGTYTEAFF
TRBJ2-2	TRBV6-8	CAIGLVGNTGELFF
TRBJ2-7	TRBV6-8	CASSYWAERDEQYF
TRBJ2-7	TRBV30	CAWSARDRTSGRRGEQYF
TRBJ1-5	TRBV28	CASTYRNQPQHF
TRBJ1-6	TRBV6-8	CASSGLGSSLHF
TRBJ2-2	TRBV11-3	CASSFTSGTGELFF
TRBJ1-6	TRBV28	CASSPSPNRNSPLHF
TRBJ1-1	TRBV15	CATSRDRDVNTEAFF
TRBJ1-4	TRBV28	CASRFATNEKLFF
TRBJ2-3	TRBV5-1	CASSFGQPVGDTQYF
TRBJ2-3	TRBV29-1	CSGDRGGTDTQYF
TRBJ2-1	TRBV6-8	CASSAGRAYNEQFF
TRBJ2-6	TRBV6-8	CASSYGLAGVGGANVLTF
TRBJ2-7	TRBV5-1	CASSLATELSYEQYF
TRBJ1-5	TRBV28	CASSSRNQPQHF
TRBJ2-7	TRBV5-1	CASSWDAADYEQYF
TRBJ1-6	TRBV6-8	CASSYSIPTNSPLHF
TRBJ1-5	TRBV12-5	CASTFTGAAQPQHF
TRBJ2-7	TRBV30	CAWIVDSYEQYF
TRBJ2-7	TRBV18	CASSPPTSPNEQYF
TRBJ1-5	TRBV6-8	CASSYGDTNQPQHF
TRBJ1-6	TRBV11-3	CASSLTLSSYNSPLHF
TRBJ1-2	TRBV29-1	CSVERVRNYGYTF
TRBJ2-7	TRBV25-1	CASSEFRQGKSYEQYF
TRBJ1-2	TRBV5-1	CASSPGIWPQANYGYTF
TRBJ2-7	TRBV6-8	CASSYSISGSYEQYF
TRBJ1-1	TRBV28	CASSLNRDEAFF
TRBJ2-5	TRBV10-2	CASSPYPLLADKETQYF
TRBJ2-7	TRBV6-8	CASSFGLSEQYF
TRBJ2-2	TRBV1	CASSHRALAGDLPGELFF
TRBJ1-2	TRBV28	CASSLRGGWAYGYTF
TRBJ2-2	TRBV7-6	CASSRLRDHGELFF
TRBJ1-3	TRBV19	CASRDLSGNTIYF
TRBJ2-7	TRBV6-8	CASSYSAGRLYEQYF
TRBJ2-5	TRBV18	CASSPWYQETQYF
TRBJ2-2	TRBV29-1	CSVEAQGAGELFF
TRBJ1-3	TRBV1	CASSQAFFGNTIYF
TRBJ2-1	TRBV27	CASSLSMVTGGHNEQFF
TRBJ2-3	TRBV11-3	CASTLGDFSTDTQYF
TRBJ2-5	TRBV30	CAWSLLQETQYF
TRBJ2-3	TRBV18	CASSGGSEDTQYF
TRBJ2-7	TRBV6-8	CAASGTQSYEQYF
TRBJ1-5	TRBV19	CASSDSREGGQPQHF
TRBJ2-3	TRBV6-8	CASSVHADTQYF
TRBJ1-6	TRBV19	CASSMLTGVFPLHF
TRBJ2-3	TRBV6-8	CATHRGSSDTQYF
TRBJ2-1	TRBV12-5	CASGLPGVDEQFF